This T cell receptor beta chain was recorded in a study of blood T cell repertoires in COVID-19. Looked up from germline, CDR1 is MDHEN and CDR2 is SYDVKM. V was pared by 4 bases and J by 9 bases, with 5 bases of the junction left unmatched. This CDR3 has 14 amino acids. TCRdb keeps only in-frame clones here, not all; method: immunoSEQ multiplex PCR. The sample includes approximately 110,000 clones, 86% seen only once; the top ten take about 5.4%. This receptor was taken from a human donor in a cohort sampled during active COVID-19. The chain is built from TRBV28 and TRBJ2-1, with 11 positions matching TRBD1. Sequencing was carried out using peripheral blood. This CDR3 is CASSSGQGAFEQFF. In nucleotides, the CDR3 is TGTGCCAGCAGTTCCGGACAGGGGGCCTTTGAGCAGTTCTTC.